These 10 T cell receptor beta chains were sequenced from one sample in a study of blood T cell repertoires in COVID-19. Profiling relied on immunoSEQ multiplex PCR, and the TCRdb table lists in-frame clones only, not all of them. Here the sample spans over 150,000 clones, just over 90% being singletons. The sequenced material came from peripheral blood. The receptors originated from a young man with COVID-19, enrolled during active disease.

This chain connects TRBV7-6 to TRBJ1-1, with D perhaps TRBD1 (6 bases). Per germline, CDR1 SGHVS and CDR2 FNYEAQ. The V end lost 5 bases, the J end lost 1 base, and 17 bases lay between the germline ends. The CDR3 is 16 amino acids. The CDR3 loop is CASSGYRARENTEAFF. DNA for the CDR3: TGTGCCAGCAGCGGATACAGGGCCAGGGAGAACACTGAAGCTTTCTTT.

The CDR3 coding sequence is TGTGCCAGCAGTTACGCCGGGCGGGAGAGCCGCAATGAGCAGTTCTTC. Its protein product is CASSYAGRESRNEQFF. This rearrangement joins TRBV6-5 to TRBJ2-1, with 7 bases identical to TRBD2. This CDR3 comprises 16 residues. Germline V gives CDR1 MNHEY, CDR2 SVGAGI. V shed 2 bases, J shed 6 bases, and the junction held 10 bases outside the gene matches.

The V call is TRBV27, the J call TRBJ1-1; the D gene is possibly TRBD1 (5 bases). The germline CDR1 and CDR2 sequences are MNHEY and SMNVEV (reference sequence). The CDR3 loop spans 15 amino acids. Trimming cost V 2 bases and J 0 bases, with 10 bases left between them. CDR3 nucleotides: TGTGCCAGCAGTTTAATGCCAGGGCTGAACACTGAAGCTTTCTTT. This sequence encodes CASSLMPGLNTEAFF.

Note on this clone: Germline and junction disagree at one end, which may indicate a read error. This chain uses TRBV25-1 with TRBJ1-4; possibly TRBD1 for D (6 bases). CDR3 length: 14 amino acids. Germline CDR1 is MGHDK and CDR2 is SYGVNS. The CDR3 spells CASTLSGGKEKLLF. The CDR3 DNA reads as TGTGCCAGCACCTTATCGGGGGGCAAAGAAAAACTGCTTTTT. Together with reference TRBV25-1 and TRBJ1-4, the CDR3 gives the full variable domain: EADIYQTPRYLVIGTGKKITLECSQTMGHDKMYWYQQDPGMELHLIHYSYGVNSTEKGDLSSESTVSRIRTEHFPLTLESARPSHTSQYLCASTLSGGKEKLLFGSGTQLSVL.

The chain joins TRBV6-2 or TRBV6-3 to TRBJ1-2, with 12 bases aligning to TRBD1. V was clipped by 1 base and J by 3 bases; unmatched bases: 9. In germline, CDR1 is MNHEY, CDR2 SVGEGT. The CDR3 sequence is 18 residues long. The CDR3 is CASSYFPGQGAHYYGYTF. The CDR3 bases are TGTGCCAGCAGTTACTTTCCGGGACAGGGGGCGCATTACTATGGCTACACCTTC.

The rearrangement links TRBV5-4 to TRBJ2-1; tentatively, D is TRBD2 (6 bases). In germline, CDR1 is SGHNT, CDR2 YYREEE (reference sequence). V dropped 4 bases and J dropped 0 bases, with 11 bases sitting between them. CDR3 length equals 15 residues. The CDR3 loop is CASSLAPSSYNEQFF. CDR3 nucleotides: TGTGCCAGCAGCCTAGCGCCGAGCTCCTACAATGAGCAGTTCTTC. Supplemented by reference TRBV5-4 and TRBJ2-1, the full variable domain reads ETGVTQSPTHLIKTRGQQVTLRCSSQSGHNTVSWYQQALGQGPQFIFQYYREEENGRGNFPPRFSGLQFPNYSSELNVNALELDDSALYLCASSLAPSSYNEQFFGPGTRLTVL.

The chain carries TRBV27 and TRBJ1-2, with 7 bases identical to TRBD1. CDR3 length: 16 residues. Looked up from germline, CDR1 is MNHEY and CDR2 is SMNVEV (reference sequence). Trimming at V came to 3 bases and at J to 1 base, leaving 8 bases not matched to a gene. In DNA, the CDR3 is TGTGCCAGCAGTTTCTTAGGACAGGACTATAACTATGGCTACACCTTC. Residues: CASSFLGQDYNYGYTF.

The J gene is TRBJ1-2, the V gene TRBV9, with D perhaps TRBD1 (6 bases). CDR1 SGDLS and CDR2 YYNGEE come from the germline V gene. The germline V and J ends were trimmed by 4 bases and 0 bases, with 13 bases remaining between them. The length of the CDR3 is 15 residues. The CDR3 sequence: CASSTPGHPNYGYTF. CDR3 bases: TGTGCCAGCAGCACTCCGGGACACCCTAACTATGGCTACACCTTC.

The J gene is TRBJ2-1, the V gene TRBV5-8, with TRBD2 identical over 8 bases. This CDR3 spans 16 amino acids. J lost 2 bases, V lost 0 bases, and 4 bases had no gene match. Germline V gene sequence: CDR1 SGHTS, CDR2 YDEGEE. CDR3 bases: TGTGCCAGCAGCTTGGCTCTAGCGGGCCCCTACAATGAGCAGTTCTTC. It yields the protein CASSLALAGPYNEQFF.

The V gene is TRBV25-1, the J gene TRBJ2-3, with TRBD1 as a possible D gene (6 bases). Between the trimmed V and J ends, which lost 5 bases and 3 bases, there was a span of 9 bases. Germline lookup yields CDR1 MGHDK and CDR2 SYGVNS. The CDR3 totals 13 residues. CDR3 sequence (DNA): TGTGCCAGCAGTTCGCAGGGGACAGATACGCAGTATTTT. Its protein is CASSSQGTDTQYF.